Reported below is one T cell receptor beta chain. Assay used: immunoSEQ multiplex PCR; TCRdb lists only in-frame clones, some missing. The table lists about 270,000 clones, around 90% of them singletons. Ages ranged from about 18 to 90 years, with residence in fewer than 25 US areas. Participant-reported clinical history was the basis for cohort assignment. For recovered donors of Cohort 3, there were two negative PCRs, clearance, or symptom resolution. This record comes from a study of blood T cell repertoires in COVID-19. Study overall: Sample material is recorded as cDNA or gDNA derived from T cells, B-cell-depleted T cells, or PBMCs.

Looked up from germline, CDR1 is MNHEY and CDR2 is SMNVEV (reference sequence). The junction had 4 bases not matched to a gene; V was cut back by 2 bases and J by 7 bases. This CDR3 comprises 14 residues. Sequenced sample: PBMCs or T cells enriched from blood (not recorded which). V is TRBV27 and J is TRBJ2-1, with 8 bases identical to TRBD2. The receptor's source is a woman aged 45-65 years who had recovered from COVID-19. CDR3 nucleotides: TGTGCCAGCAGTTTAAGCGGGAGTGGGAATGAGCAGTTCTTC. Its protein product is CASSLSGSGNEQFF.